This T cell receptor beta chain was retrieved from a study of OX40 agonist ivuxolimab in advanced cancers. The CDR3 spans 15 residues. Germline V gives CDR1 ENHRY, CDR2 SYGVKD. Trimming cost V 8 bases and J 4 bases; bases outside gene matches: 8. Sequenced by immunoSEQ multiplex PCR; TCRdb stores in-frame clones only, minus some. The sample carries 72,000 or so clones, about 88% recorded once. The genes are TRBV10-3 and TRBJ2-2; 9 nucleotides align to TRBD1. This clonotype was obtained from an adult with an advanced solid tumor such as melanoma, head and neck, liver or kidney cancer. The specimen was CD4+ or CD8+ T cells sorted from blood, collected in a trial of the OX40 agonist ivuxolimab. In DNA form, the CDR3 reads TGTGCCATCGGCCCACAGGGGGCGACCACCGGGGAGCTGTTTTTT. This encodes CAIGPQGATTGELFF.